Presented here are 7 T cell receptor beta chains from one specimen sequenced in a study of Tregs in tolerant kidney transplant recipients. Their target antigens are unknown. TCRdb's table, derived via immunoSEQ multiplex PCR, lists solely in-frame clones and lacks some. The data contain 9,500 to 12,000 clones, 91% of them singletons. Specimen: Tregs from blood cultured with allogeneic cells, collected before the transplant. The receptors derive from a human patient who received a combined kidney and bone marrow transplant.

The chain joins TRBV7-2 to TRBJ2-7, with a weak D call TRBD2 (5 bases). Deletions cut 5 bases from V and 3 bases from J, with 14 bases between. Germline lookup yields CDR1 SGHTA and CDR2 FQGNSA. The length of the CDR3 is 14 residues. The CDR3 region has the DNA TGTGCCAGCAGCAAGGACTTCTCGGGCTACGAGCAGTACTTC. This sequence encodes CASSKDFSGYEQYF.

This clone was recorded only once. V gene TRBV7-9 combines with J gene TRBJ2-1; D not certain. Trimming pared 5 bases from V and 7 bases from J, leaving 9 bases between. This CDR3 has 12 amino acids. Germline values: CDR1 SEHNR, CDR2 FQNEAQ (reference sequence). CDR3 loop: CASSQARNEQFF. The DNA of the CDR3 is TGTGCCAGCAGCCAGGCAAGGAATGAGCAGTTCTTC.

This clone has a handful of counts. The genes are TRBV13 and TRBJ1-5; D remains ambiguous. CDR1 PRHDT and CDR2 FYEKMQ come from the germline V gene (reference sequence). The V end was cut by 8 bases, the J end by 12 bases, with 17 bases between. This CDR3 is 12 amino acids long. This CDR3 is CASHGGVWVQHF. The CDR3 DNA reads as TGTGCCAGCCATGGTGGGGTCTGGGTCCAGCATTTT.

This chain uses TRBV25-1 with TRBJ1-6, with TRBD1 identical over 7 bases. The CDR3 is made up of 16 amino acids. Germline V gene sequence: CDR1 MGHDK, CDR2 SYGVNS. V shed 4 bases and J 11 bases; nucleotides not matched to a gene: 14. The CDR3 DNA follows: TGTGCCAGCAGTGTCCGGACGACAGGGTGGGTGGCACCCCTCCACTTT. This translates into CASSVRTTGWVAPLHF.

This clone was picked up one time. The V call is TRBV2, the J call TRBJ1-2, with D possibly matching TRBD1 (6 bases). V was cut by 2 bases and J by 4 bases, with 11 bases left in between. Germline V gene lookup returns CDR1 SNHLY and CDR2 FYNNEI. The CDR3 spans 14 residues. The CDR3 region has the DNA TGTGCCAGCAGTGAAAAGGGGGGACTCTATGGCTACACCTTC. Translating it yields CASSEKGGLYGYTF.

This rearrangement joins TRBV6-6 to TRBJ1-4; D is ambiguous. In germline, CDR1 is MNHNY, CDR2 SVGAGI (reference sequence). This CDR3 is 14 amino acids long. The V and J ends lost 6 bases and 4 bases respectively, with 12 bases between them. CDR3 bases: TGTGCCAGCAGGGTCAGGTTTGATAATGAAAAACTGTTTTTT. This codes for CASRVRFDNEKLFF.

The genes are TRBV4-1 and TRBJ1-4; TRBD1 matches 7 bases. The CDR3 length is 16 residues. The germline V gene has CDR1 MGHRA and CDR2 YSYEKL. Germline trimming cut 0 bases from V and 3 bases from J; bases unmatched to any gene: 4. CDR3 sequence: CASSQDKGAANEKLFF. In DNA form, the CDR3 reads TGCGCCAGCAGCCAAGACAAGGGGGCAGCTAATGAAAAACTGTTTTTT.